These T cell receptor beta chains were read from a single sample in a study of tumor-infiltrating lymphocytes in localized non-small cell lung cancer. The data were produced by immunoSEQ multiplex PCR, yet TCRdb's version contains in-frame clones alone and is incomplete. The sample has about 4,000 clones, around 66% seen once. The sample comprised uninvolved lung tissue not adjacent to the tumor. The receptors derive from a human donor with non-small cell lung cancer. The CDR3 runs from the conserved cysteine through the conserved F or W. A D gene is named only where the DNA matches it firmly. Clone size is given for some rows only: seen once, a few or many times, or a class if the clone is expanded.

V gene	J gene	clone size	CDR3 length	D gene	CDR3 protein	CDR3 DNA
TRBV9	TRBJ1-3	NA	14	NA	CASSGFYSGNTIYF	TGTGCCAGCAGCGGTTTCTACTCTGGAAACACCATATATTTT
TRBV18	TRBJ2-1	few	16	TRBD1	CASSTTGTGAGGEQFF	TGTGCCAGCTCAACCACCGGGACAGGAGCTGGCGGTGAGCAGTTCTTC
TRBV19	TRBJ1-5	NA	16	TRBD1	CASSMGQGRRNQPQHF	TGTGCCAGTAGTATGGGACAGGGGCGGAGGAATCAGCCCCAGCATTTT
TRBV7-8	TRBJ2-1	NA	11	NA	CASSFRAPQFF	TGTGCCAGCAGCTTCAGGGCTCCGCAGTTCTTC
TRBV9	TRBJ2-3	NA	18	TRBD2	CASSDGTSGELSTDTQYF	TGTGCCAGCAGCGACGGGACTAGCGGGGAGCTGAGCACAGATACGCAGTATTTT
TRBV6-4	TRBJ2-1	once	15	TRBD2	CASITGTSPYNEQFF	TGTGCCAGCATAACCGGGACTAGCCCCTACAATGAGCAGTTCTTC
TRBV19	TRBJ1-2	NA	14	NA	CASTRTGLGYGYTF	TGTGCCAGTACCCGAACAGGGTTGGGGTATGGCTACACCTTC
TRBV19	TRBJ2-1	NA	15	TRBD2	CASLTKRGKDNEQFF	TGTGCCAGTCTTACGAAGCGGGGTAAAGACAATGAGCAGTTCTTC
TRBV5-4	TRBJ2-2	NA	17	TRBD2	CASSLGISGGLTGELFF	TGTGCCAGCAGCTTGGGGATTAGCGGGGGTTTGACCGGGGAGCTGTTTTTT
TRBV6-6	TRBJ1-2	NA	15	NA	CASSYPKAAPYGYTF	TGTGCCAGCAGCTATCCGAAGGCCGCCCCCTATGGCTACACCTTC
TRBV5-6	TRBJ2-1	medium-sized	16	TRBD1	CASSFPRDSIAGEQFF	TGTGCCAGCAGCTTCCCTCGGGACAGTATAGCCGGTGAGCAGTTCTTC
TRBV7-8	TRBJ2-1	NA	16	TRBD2	CASSLSARGANNEQFF	TGTGCCAGCAGCTTATCGGCGCGGGGGGCCAACAATGAGCAGTTCTTC
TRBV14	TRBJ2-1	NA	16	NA	CASSLQGGGWYNEQFF	TGTGCCAGCAGCCTTCAGGGAGGGGGCTGGTACAATGAGCAGTTCTTC
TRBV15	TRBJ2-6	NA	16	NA	CATSRTGWSGANVLTF	TGTGCCACCAGCAGAACAGGGTGGTCTGGGGCCAACGTCCTGACTTTC
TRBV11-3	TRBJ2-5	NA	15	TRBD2	CASSLAGGPEKTQYF	TGTGCCAGCAGCTTAGCGGGGGGGCCGGAAAAGACCCAGTACTTC
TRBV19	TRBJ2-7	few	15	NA	CASSIVAGLSYEQYF	TGTGCCAGTAGTATCGTTGCAGGACTCTCCTACGAGCAGTACTTC
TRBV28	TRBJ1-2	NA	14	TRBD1	CASSSGGYDYGYTF	TGTGCCAGCAGCTCAGGGGGCTACGACTATGGCTACACCTTC
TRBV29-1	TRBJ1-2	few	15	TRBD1	CSVEGGQGTPLGYTF	TGCAGCGTTGAAGGGGGACAGGGAACCCCACTGGGCTACACCTTC
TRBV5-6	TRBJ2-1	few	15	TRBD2	CASSLVAGAANEQFF	TGTGCCAGCAGCTTGGTAGCGGGGGCGGCCAATGAGCAGTTCTTC
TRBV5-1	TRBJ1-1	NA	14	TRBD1	CASSLVSGTGEAFF	TGCGCCAGCAGCTTGGTATCAGGGACAGGTGAAGCTTTCTTT
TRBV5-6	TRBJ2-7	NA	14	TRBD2	CASSGSGGPHEQYF	TGTGCCAGCAGCGGTAGCGGGGGGCCCCACGAGCAGTACTTC
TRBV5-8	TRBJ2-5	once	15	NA	CASSSYGGGKETQYF	TGTGCCAGCAGCTCGTACGGGGGCGGGAAAGAGACCCAGTACTTC
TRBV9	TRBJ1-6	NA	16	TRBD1	CASSTSTGVGNSPLHF	TGTGCCAGCAGCACCTCGACAGGGGTCGGGAATTCACCCCTCCACTTT
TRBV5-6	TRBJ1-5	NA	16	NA	CASSLRVSRTYQPQHF	TGTGCCAGCAGCTTGAGGGTCTCCCGAACCTATCAGCCCCAGCATTTT
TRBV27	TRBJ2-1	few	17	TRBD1	CASRQGGSGQGAGEQFF	TGTGCCAGCAGACAAGGGGGGTCCGGACAGGGGGCTGGTGAGCAGTTCTTC
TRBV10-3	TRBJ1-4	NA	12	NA	CAISEEAGKLFF	TGTGCCATCAGTGAGGAAGCAGGTAAACTGTTTTTT
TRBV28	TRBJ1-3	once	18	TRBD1	CASRELSGTGVSGNTIYF	TGTGCCAGCAGGGAATTATCCGGGACAGGCGTCTCTGGAAACACCATATATTTT
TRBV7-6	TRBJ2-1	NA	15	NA	CASSLRQDLYNEQFF	TGTGCCAGCAGCTTAAGGCAGGACCTCTACAATGAGCAGTTCTTC
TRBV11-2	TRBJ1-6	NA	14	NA	CASSLNPGGPELHF	TGTGCCAGCAGCTTAAACCCGGGTGGCCCCGAACTCCACTTT
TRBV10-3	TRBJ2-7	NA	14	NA	CAISDQSGPYEQYF	TGTGCCATCAGTGATCAGTCAGGCCCCTACGAGCAGTACTTC
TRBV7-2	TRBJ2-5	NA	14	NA	CASSHSGRKETQYF	TGTGCCAGCAGCCATAGTGGGAGAAAAGAGACCCAGTACTTC
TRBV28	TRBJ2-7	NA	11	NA	CASTGTYEQYF	TGTGCCAGCACGGGGACCTACGAGCAGTACTTC
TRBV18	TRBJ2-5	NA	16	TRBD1	CASSLRQGFRDETQYF	TGTGCCAGCTCACTCAGACAGGGGTTTCGCGATGAGACCCAGTACTTC
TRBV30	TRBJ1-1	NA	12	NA	CAAEGGRAEAFF	TGTGCCGCGGAGGGGGGACGAGCTGAAGCTTTCTTT
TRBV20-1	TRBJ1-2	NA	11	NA	CSARADYGYTF	TGCAGTGCTAGAGCCGACTATGGCTACACCTTC
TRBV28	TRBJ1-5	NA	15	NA	CASRRRGIGGQPQHF	TGTGCCAGCAGGCGTCGGGGAATAGGTGGTCAGCCCCAGCATTTT
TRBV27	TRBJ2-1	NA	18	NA	CASSLSSLYRGSYNEQFF	TGTGCCAGCAGTTTATCTAGTCTCTATCGGGGCTCCTACAATGAGCAGTTCTTC
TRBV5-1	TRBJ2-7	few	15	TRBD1	CASSLAGTASEEQYF	TGCGCCAGCAGCTTGGCAGGGACAGCATCGGAAGAGCAGTACTTC
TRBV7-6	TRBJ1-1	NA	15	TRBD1	CASRQGTGGVTEAFF	TGTGCCAGCAGACAGGGGACAGGGGGCGTCACTGAAGCTTTCTTT
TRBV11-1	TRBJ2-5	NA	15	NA	CASTSNVRRPQTQYF	TGTGCCAGCACCTCTAACGTGAGGCGGCCACAGACCCAGTACTTC
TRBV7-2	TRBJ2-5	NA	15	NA	CASSLDSSTLETQYF	TGTGCCAGCAGCTTGGACAGCAGCACCCTGGAGACCCAGTACTTC
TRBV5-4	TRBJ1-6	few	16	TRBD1	CASSLALGQGASPLHF	TGTGCCAGCAGCTTGGCCCTAGGACAGGGAGCTTCACCCCTCCACTTT
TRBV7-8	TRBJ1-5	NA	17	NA	CASSEGQLTYSNQPQHF	TGTGCCAGCAGCGAAGGACAGCTAACTTATAGCAATCAGCCCCAGCATTTT
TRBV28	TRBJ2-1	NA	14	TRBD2	CASNKLAGGYEQFF	TGTGCCAGTAATAAACTAGCGGGGGGTTATGAGCAGTTCTTC
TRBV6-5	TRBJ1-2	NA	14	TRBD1	CASSTWTGEDGYTF	TGTGCCAGCAGTACATGGACAGGGGAGGATGGCTACACCTTC
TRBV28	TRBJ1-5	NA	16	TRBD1	CASSWDRGLGNQPQHF	TGTGCCAGCAGTTGGGACAGGGGGCTAGGCAATCAGCCCCAGCATTTT
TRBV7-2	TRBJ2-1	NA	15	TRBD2	CASSPGTSGGNEQFF	TGTGCCAGCAGCCCCGGGACTAGCGGGGGAAATGAGCAGTTCTTC
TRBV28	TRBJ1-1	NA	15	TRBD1	CASKASTGMNTEAFF	TGTGCCAGCAAGGCCTCGACAGGGATGAACACTGAAGCTTTCTTT
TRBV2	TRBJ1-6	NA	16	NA	CASSERQTAYNSPLHF	TGTGCCAGCAGTGAAAGACAGACGGCCTATAATTCACCCCTCCACTTT